The 22 T cell receptor beta chains below all came from one sample that was sequenced in a study of blood T cells in healthy people across ages. A second PCR, run for about 6 to 11 cycles, used a sample-barcoded 5' primer plus a J-beta primer mix. TCRdb independently ran MiXCR on the 5' RACE reads; one entry per CDR3 protein. The sample yields around 1,900,000 distinct CDR3 sequences, about 39% seen once. Sequencing was performed on blood. Receptor source: a human donor in good health.

Remarks on this clonotype: A much larger clone lies a single base off, so this may be a read error. The chain recombines TRBV7-3 with TRBJ2-3; tentative D call: TRBD1 (7 bases). Deletions cut 5 bases from V and 3 bases from J, with 27 bases between. This CDR3 spans 19 amino acids. Per germline, CDR1 SGHTA and CDR2 FQGTGA. CDR3: CASSPSSSRGATRTDTQYF. In DNA, the CDR3 is TGTGCCAGCAGCCCATCCTCTAGCAGGGGGGCCACAAGAACAGATACGCAGTATTTT.

This chain joins TRBV6-2 or TRBV6-3 and TRBJ2-1; 7 bases are shared with TRBD1. The CDR3 totals 14 residues. Germline V CDR1 and CDR2: MNHEY, SVGEGT. The J segment lost 7 bases and the V segment lost 3 bases, leaving 6 bases of the junction unmatched. DNA for the CDR3: TGTGCCAGCAGTTATAGGGGGCCGGGGAATGAGCAGTTCTTC. The encoded protein is CASSYRGPGNEQFF.

The rearrangement links TRBV6-6 to TRBJ2-1; 7 bases line up with TRBD2. CDR1 is MNHNY and CDR2 is SVGAGI in the germline V gene (reference sequence). The CDR3 covers 16 residues. J lost 5 bases, V lost 5 bases, and 12 bases had no gene match. Here the CDR3 reads CASSPFGGGDNNEQFF. CDR3 nucleotides: TGTGCCAGCAGTCCCTTCGGCGGGGGAGATAACAATGAGCAGTTCTTC.

The chain is built from TRBV5-4 and TRBJ2-4, with D tentatively TRBD1 (5 bases). Germline values: CDR1 SGHNT, CDR2 YYREEE (reference sequence). This CDR3 has 14 amino acids. The V end lost 2 bases, the J end lost 5 bases, and 11 bases lay between the germline ends. CDR3: CASSLGALQNIQYF. The CDR3 coding sequence is TGTGCCAGCAGCTTAGGGGCATTGCAAAACATTCAGTACTTC.

This clonotype was detected only a few times. V and J are TRBV6-5 and TRBJ2-7; 7 positions agree with TRBD2. Germline V gene sequence: CDR1 MNHEY, CDR2 SVGAGI. The V segment lost 5 bases and the J segment 2 bases; nucleotides outside the gene matches: 9. The CDR3 has 15 amino acids. CDR3 protein: CASSPIGGTAYEQYF. CDR3 DNA sequence: TGTGCCAGCAGTCCGATCGGGGGGACCGCCTACGAGCAGTACTTC.

This chain uses TRBV29-1 with TRBJ2-5; 8 bases match TRBD2. This CDR3 spans 18 amino acids. The V segment lost 0 bases and the J segment 2 bases; nucleotides outside the gene matches: 14. Germline loops: CDR1 SQVTM, CDR2 ANQGSEA. CDR3 protein: CSVEDWTGGPLVQETQYF. In nucleotides, the CDR3 is TGCAGCGTTGAAGATTGGACGGGGGGGCCTCTGGTACAAGAGACCCAGTACTTC.

The chain combines TRBV20-1 with TRBJ2-1; no clear D gene. The CDR3 runs 18 residues. The germline gives CDR1 DFQATT, CDR2 SNEGSKA (reference sequence). Trimming removed 0 bases from V and 1 base from J, with 19 bases in between. CDR3 sequence (DNA): TGCAGTGCTAGAGACCGTGGACGCGTAGGTGATTCCTACAATGAGCAGTTCTTC. Its protein product is CSARDRGRVGDSYNEQFF.

V gene TRBV7-8 combines with J gene TRBJ2-1, with 8 bases matching TRBD2. The CDR3 contains 13 residues. The V gene end was trimmed by 4 bases and the J gene end by 15 bases; junction bases not matched to a gene: 11. The germline gives CDR1 SGHVS, CDR2 FQNEAQ. DNA of the CDR3: TGTGCCAGCAGCTATCCGGGACTAGGGTACCCGTTCTTC. Its protein is CASSYPGLGYPFF.

This clonotype has more than one count but fewer than ten. The chain uses TRBV9 and TRBJ1-4, with 8 bases matching TRBD1. The J segment lost 7 bases and the V segment lost 0 bases, leaving 8 bases of the junction unmatched. The CDR3 is made up of 16 amino acids. The germline gives CDR1 SGDLS, CDR2 YYNGEE. This CDR3 reads CASSVAPRQGSEKLFF. The CDR3 DNA is TGTGCCAGCAGCGTAGCCCCGCGACAGGGGAGTGAAAAACTGTTTTTT.

The rearrangement joins TRBV10-3 to TRBJ2-1; the D gene is possibly TRBD1 (5 bases). CDR3 length: 13 amino acids. CDR1 ENHRY and CDR2 SYGVKD come from the germline V gene. V dropped 6 bases and J dropped 7 bases, with 13 bases sitting between them. The CDR3 loop reads CAISPRAENEQFF. The CDR3 region has the DNA TGTGCCATCAGCCCCAGGGCGGAAAATGAGCAGTTCTTC.

The chain links TRBV5-1 to TRBJ2-1; D might be TRBD2 (5 bases). Trimming stripped 6 bases from V and 9 bases from J, with 16 bases between. Germline V gene data show CDR1 as SGHRS and CDR2 as YFSETQ. The length of the CDR3 is 13 residues. Written as DNA, the CDR3 is TGCGCCAGCATACCCGGGGAGCGCAGTGAGCAGTTCTTC. As protein: CASIPGERSEQFF.

The rearrangement uses TRBV11-2 and TRBJ2-5; D might be TRBD1 (6 bases). This CDR3 is built from 18 residues. The V end lost 1 base, the J end lost 4 bases, and 22 bases lay between the germline ends. Germline-derived CDR1 and CDR2 are SGHAT and FQNNGV. For the CDR3, the DNA is TGTGCCAGCAGCTTAGGGCAGACTACGAGGGGGTTTGTAGAGACCCAGTACTTC. This encodes CASSLGQTTRGFVETQYF.

This chain links TRBV12-3 or TRBV12-4 with TRBJ2-1; the D gene is possibly TRBD2 (5 bases). The CDR3 consists of 13 residues. Trimming shortened V by 7 bases and J by 9 bases, and 16 bases separated the two germline ends. The CDR3 is CASTKILGSEQFF. DNA of the CDR3: TGTGCCAGCACCAAAATACTAGGAAGTGAGCAGTTCTTC.

The rearrangement uses TRBV20-1 and TRBJ1-6; 7 bases are shared with TRBD1. Germline V gives CDR1 DFQATT, CDR2 SNEGSKA (reference sequence). V trimming: 4 bases; J trimming: 6 bases; junction bases outside the gene matches: 3. There are 13 residues in the CDR3. Here the CDR3 DNA reads TGCAGTGCTATTAAGGGGGCTAATTCACCCCTCCACTTT. Its protein product is CSAIKGANSPLHF.

A few counts support this clonotype. For the CDR3, the DNA is TGTGCCAGCAGCTCAGGACTAGCGGGGACCCAGTACTTC. Residues: CASSSGLAGTQYF. V and J are TRBV5-6 and TRBJ2-5; 11 bases match TRBD2. This CDR3 comprises 13 residues. Trimming took 3 bases from V and 7 from J; bases not matched to a gene: 2. Germline V CDR1 and CDR2: SGHDT, YYEEEE.

Of note for this clonotype: An end of the junction does not agree with germline; a read error may underlie this. V usage is TRBV20-1 and J usage is TRBJ2-1, with 15 bases fitting TRBD2. CDR3 length equals 15 residues. Germline loops: CDR1 DFQATT, CDR2 SNEGSKA (reference sequence). The CDR3 is CSARTSGGARNGQFF. CDR3 coding DNA: TGCAGTGCCCGGACTAGCGGGGGGGCCAGGAATGGGCAGTTCTTC.

The gene calls are TRBV20-1 and TRBJ1-2; tentative D call: TRBD1 (5 bases). Germline V gene lookup returns CDR1 DFQATT and CDR2 SNEGSKA (reference sequence). The length of the CDR3 is 15 residues. Trimming cost V 6 bases and J 4 bases, with 21 bases left between them. CDR3 DNA: TGCAGTGCCCGAGATGGCAGGGCTCGTATCTATGGCTACACCTTC. It codes for CSARDGRARIYGYTF.

This clonotype was seen only a few times. The CDR3 is CASSQTFRTAQNEQFF. The CDR3 DNA sequence: TGTGCCAGCAGTCAAACATTCCGGACAGCCCAAAATGAGCAGTTCTTC. J is TRBJ2-1 and V is TRBV6-5; TRBD1 might be the D (6 bases). V gave up 5 bases and J gave up 7 bases, with 21 bases separating them. The CDR3 has 16 residues. Germline CDR1 reads MNHEY; CDR2 reads SVGAGI.

This clonotype was seen only a few times. The genes are TRBV6-2 or TRBV6-3 and TRBJ2-7; D perhaps matches TRBD1 (5 bases). Trimming pared 5 bases from V and 4 bases from J, leaving 21 bases between. Germline loops: CDR1 MNHEY, CDR2 SVGEGT. The CDR3 is 16 amino acids. The CDR3 sequence: CASSAVDRTWDYEQYF. The CDR3 DNA follows: TGTGCCAGCAGTGCCGTAGACAGAACATGGGATTACGAGCAGTACTTC.

The chain combines TRBV9 with TRBJ2-5; D may be TRBD2 (6 bases). This CDR3 region has 16 residues. Germline V gene sequence: CDR1 SGDLS, CDR2 YYNGEE. The V end lost 0 bases, the J end lost 1 base, and 13 bases lay between the germline ends. Here the CDR3 DNA reads TGTGCCAGCAGCGTAGATGTTAGCGGATTCCAAGAGACCCAGTACTTC. Encoded protein: CASSVDVSGFQETQYF.

This clonotype was detected a few times. The rearrangement joins TRBV7-9 to TRBJ1-2; D is perhaps TRBD1 (5 bases). Germline V gives CDR1 SEHNR, CDR2 FQNEAQ (reference sequence). Trimming cost V 5 bases and J 2 bases, with 15 bases left between them. The CDR3 is 15 amino acids. The CDR3: CASSIDDGGNYGYTF. CDR3 in DNA: TGTGCCAGCAGCATCGACGATGGGGGAAACTATGGCTACACCTTC.

Of note for this clonotype: Mismatch with germline at one junction end may stem from a read error. The chain is built from TRBV3-1 and TRBJ1-5; 9 positions agree with TRBD1. Germline CDR1 is LGHDT and CDR2 is YNNKEL (reference sequence). The length of the CDR3 is 15 residues. CDR3 amino acids: CASSQGTGQDQAQHF. The DNA for the CDR3 is TGTGCCAGCAGCCAGGGGACAGGGCAGGATCAGGCCCAGCATTTT.